The clone carrying this T cell receptor (beta chain) was detected only once. Its antigen is still unknown. Other DNA sequences in this sample translate to the same CDR3. The data were taken from a study of memory CD4+ T cells and cytomegalovirus serostatus. This CDR3 is built from 14 residues. Germline V gene data show CDR1 as SGHTA and CDR2 as FQGNSA. V shed 3 bases, J shed 5 bases, and the junction held 5 bases outside the gene matches. Study findings and constraints: Suggested: most of the CMV-linked TCR signature lies in CD4+ memory cells.

The assay was immunoSEQ multiplex PCR, and TCRdb's table has in-frame clones only and misses some. The top ten hold approximately 0.8% of the sample, which has about 41,000 clones, roughly 83% seen once. Single viable CD3+CD4+CD8-CD45RO+ cells were sorted as the memory CD4+ T cells. Sequencing input: memory CD4+ T cells from blood. The V call is TRBV7-2, the J call TRBJ1-1, with TRBD1 identical over 8 bases. This sequence originates from an adult in good health and CMV-seronegative. In DNA form, the CDR3 reads TGTGCCAGCAGCTTCAGGGGGCACGGTACTGAAGCTTTCTTT. Protein: CASSFRGHGTEAFF.